The clone carrying this T cell receptor beta chain appeared a single time. The TCR beta profiling, which covered VDJ combination and CDR3 sequence, was carried out using genomic DNA as the template. TCRdb reanalysed the reads using MiXCR and keeps one entry per CDR3 protein. Of approximately 170,000 distinct CDR3 sequences listed, around half are singletons. V lost 2 bases to trimming and J lost 4 bases; unmatched junction nucleotides: 4. The CDR3 is 15 residues long. Germline V CDR1 and CDR2: SGHTA, FQGTGA. This sample stems from a study of CD8+CD57+ T cells in acquired aplastic anemia. Turning to the study itself: Mean yield of DNA from sorted CD4+ and CD8+ cells was about 3.2 ug.

The source of this sequence is a human donor in good health, serving as a control. Sequenced sample: sorted CD4+, CD8+, or CD8+CD57+ T cells (not recorded which) from PBMCs. The genes are TRBV7-3 and TRBJ2-5; 10 bases fit TRBD2. The CDR3 is CASSLSRLAGETQYF. For the CDR3, the DNA is TGTGCCAGCAGCTTATCCCGACTAGCGGGAGAGACCCAGTACTTC.